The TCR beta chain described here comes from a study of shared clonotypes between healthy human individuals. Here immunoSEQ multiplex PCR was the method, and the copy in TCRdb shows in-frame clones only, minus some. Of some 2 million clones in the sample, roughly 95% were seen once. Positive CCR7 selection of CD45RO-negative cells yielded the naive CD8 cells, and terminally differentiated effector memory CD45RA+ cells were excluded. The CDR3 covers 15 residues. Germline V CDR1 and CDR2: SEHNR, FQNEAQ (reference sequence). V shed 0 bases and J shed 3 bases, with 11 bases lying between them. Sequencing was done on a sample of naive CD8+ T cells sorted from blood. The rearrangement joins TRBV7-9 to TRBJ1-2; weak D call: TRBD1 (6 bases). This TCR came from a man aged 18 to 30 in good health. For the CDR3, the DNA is TGTGCCAGCAGCTTAGCGGTAGGGGGAGACTATGGCTACACCTTC. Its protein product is CASSLAVGGDYGYTF. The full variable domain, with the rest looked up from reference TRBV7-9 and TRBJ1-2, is DTGVSQNPRHKITKRGQNVTFRCDPISEHNRLYWYRQTLGQGPEFLTYFQNEAQLEKSRLLSDRFSAERPKGSFSTLEIQRTEQGDSAMYLCASSLAVGGDYGYTFGSGTRLTVV.